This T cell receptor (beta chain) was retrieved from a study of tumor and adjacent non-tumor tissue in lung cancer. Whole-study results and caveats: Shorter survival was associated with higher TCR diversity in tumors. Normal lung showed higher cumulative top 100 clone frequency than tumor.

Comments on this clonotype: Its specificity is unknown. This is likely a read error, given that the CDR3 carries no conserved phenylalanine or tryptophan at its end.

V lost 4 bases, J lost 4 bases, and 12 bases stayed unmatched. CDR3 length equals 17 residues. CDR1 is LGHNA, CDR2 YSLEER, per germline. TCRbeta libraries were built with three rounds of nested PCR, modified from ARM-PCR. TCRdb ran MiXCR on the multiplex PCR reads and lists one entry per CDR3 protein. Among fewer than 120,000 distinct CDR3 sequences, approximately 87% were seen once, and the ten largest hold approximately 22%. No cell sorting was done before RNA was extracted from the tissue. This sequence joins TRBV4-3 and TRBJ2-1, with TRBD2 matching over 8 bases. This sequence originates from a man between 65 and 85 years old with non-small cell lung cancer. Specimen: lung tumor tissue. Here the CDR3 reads CASSRDSAGAEYNEQFY. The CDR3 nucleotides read TGCGCCAGCAGCCGAGACTCAGCGGGAGCTGAATACAATGAGCAGTTCTAC.